The rows below give T cell receptor beta chains drawn from one sample of a study of blood T cells in healthy people across ages. TCRdb recomputed calls from the 5' RACE reads with MiXCR, one row per CDR3 protein. The repertoire includes 1.2 million to 1.5 million distinct CDR3 sequences, roughly 64% of them detected once, and under 8.5% sits in the top ten. Sequencing input: blood. The receptors originated from a man between 18 and 35 years old in good health. Both conserved end residues are part of each CDR3. The order of the fields is D gene, V gene, CDR3 length, clone size, J gene, CDR3 DNA, CDR3 protein. D genes are given only for firm matches. The size of a clone is reported for some rows only, either as once, few or many, or as a class for expanded clones.

.	TRBV20-1	14	.	TRBJ2-3	TGCAGTGCTATGACAGCTGGTAGGACAGATACGCAGTATTTT	CSAMTAGRTDTQYF
.	TRBV5-8	14	.	TRBJ2-7	TGTGCCAGCAGCTCCGTGGTAGCCTTGGAGGTGCAGTACTTC	CASSSVVALEVQYF
.	TRBV20-1	12	.	TRBJ2-1	TGCAGTGCAACGACCCGACAAGAGACCCAGTTCTTC	CSATTRQETQFF
.	TRBV20-1	14	.	TRBJ1-2	TGCAGTGCTAGAGAGGTACAGCGGGACTATGGCTACACCTTC	CSAREVQRDYGYTF
TRBD1	TRBV10-3	17	few	TRBJ2-1	TGTGCCATCAGCCCAATGTGGGGACAGGGGGCCTACAATGAGCAGTTCTTC	CAISPMWGQGAYNEQFF
.	TRBV27	16	.	TRBJ2-7	TGTGCCAGCAGTTCTCCCGTTTCAGGGAAAGGGTACGAGCAGTACTTC	CASSSPVSGKGYEQYF
TRBD2	TRBV24-1	13	few	TRBJ2-3	TGTGCCACCAGTGCCCGGGAGGCAGATACGCAGTATTTT	CATSAREADTQYF
TRBD1	TRBV7-6	16	.	TRBJ1-4	TGTGACAGCAGCCCGTCTCCGGACAGGCATAATGAAAAACTGTTTTTT	CDSSPSPDRHNEKLFF
.	TRBV20-1	14	.	TRBJ2-7	TGCAGTGCTAGAGGAGACAGGAGGTTAGGCGAGCAGTACTTC	CSARGDRRLGEQYF
TRBD1	TRBV10-3	13	.	TRBJ2-7	TGTGCCATCGGCGGACAGGGGCTGTACGAGCAGTACTTC	CAIGGQGLYEQYF
.	TRBV13	13	.	TRBJ1-2	TGTGCCAGCAGCCCTCGGACAGACGATGGCTACACCTTC	CASSPRTDDGYTF
TRBD1	TRBV29-1	15	few	TRBJ2-7	TGCAGCGTTGAAGATTTGGGACAGGGTTCCTACGAGCAGTACTTC	CSVEDLGQGSYEQYF
.	TRBV20-1	12	many	TRBJ2-1	TGCAGTGCGCCTGGACAGCTCAATGAGCAGTTCTTC	CSAPGQLNEQFF
.	TRBV10-3	13	.	TRBJ1-1	TGTGCCATCAGTGTAAGGGGGGCTAGTGAAGCTTTCTTT	CAISVRGASEAFF
TRBD2	TRBV5-4	15	.	TRBJ2-5	TGTGCCAGCAGCGCACTACTAGCGGGAGGGGAGACCCAGTACTTC	CASSALLAGGETQYF
.	TRBV27	13	.	TRBJ2-5	TGTGCCAGCAGCCGGACTCGTCAAGAGACCCAGTACTTC	CASSRTRQETQYF
TRBD2	TRBV29-1	13	.	TRBJ2-5	TGCAGCGGACTAGCGAGAGAGTACAATGAGCAGTACTTC	CSGLAREYNEQYF
TRBD1	TRBV28	15	once	TRBJ2-5	TGTGCCAGCAGTTTGGCGGGACAGGGGTCCGAGACCCAGTACTTC	CASSLAGQGSETQYF
TRBD2	TRBV6-5	18	.	TRBJ2-1	TGTGCCAGCAGTTACTCAACTCGACTAGCGGGGGGGTACAATGAGCAGTTCTTC	CASSYSTRLAGGYNEQFF
TRBD1	TRBV7-9	14	.	TRBJ2-7	TGTGCCAGCAGCTTAACAGGGGAATACAATGAGCAGTACTTC	CASSLTGEYNEQYF
.	TRBV4-1	13	.	TRBJ1-1	TGCGCCAGCAGCCCTGTAGGGGGTTCCACTGCTTTCTTT	CASSPVGGSTAFF
.	TRBV7-8	13	.	TRBJ2-4	TGTGCCAGCCAAGGGGGGGCCAAAAACATTCAGTACTTC	CASQGGAKNIQYF
.	TRBV5-1	15	.	TRBJ2-7	TGCGCCAGCAGCTTAGGACCCACCAGGGGCTACGAGCAGTACTTC	CASSLGPTRGYEQYF
.	TRBV12-3/TRBV12-4	12	.	TRBJ2-1	TGTGCCAGCAGTCACCACTACAATGAGCAGTTCTTC	CASSHHYNEQFF
.	TRBV29-1	14	few	TRBJ2-3	TGCAGCGCCGGGAGACTCTTCCAATCCGATACGCAGTATTTT	CSAGRLFQSDTQYF
.	TRBV29-1	13	few	TRBJ2-3	TGCAGCGTTGCTCGGCTACACACAGATACGCAGTATTTT	CSVARLHTDTQYF
.	TRBV4-1	12	once	TRBJ1-5	TGCGCCAGCAGCCGCCCAAATCAGCTCCAGCATTTT	CASSRPNQLQHF
TRBD2	TRBV7-2	14	.	TRBJ2-3	TGTGCCAGCAGTGGACTAGCAGCCCCAGATACGCAGTATTTT	CASSGLAAPDTQYF
.	TRBV10-3	14	.	TRBJ2-7	TGTGCCATCAGTGAGTCGACGGAGACCTACGAGCAGTACTTC	CAISESTETYEQYF
.	TRBV28	10	few	TRBJ2-5	TGTGCCAGCAGTTTAGATGTGCAGTACTTC	CASSLDVQYF
TRBD2	TRBV7-2	14	.	TRBJ2-7	TGTGCCAGCAGCCCTGCCCTTTCTAGCGGCGAGCAGTACTTC	CASSPALSSGEQYF
.	TRBV28	20	.	TRBJ2-3	TGTGCCAGCAGTTTAAACGGGGGAGACCGTGACGGTTACCTCACAGATACGCAGTATTTT	CASSLNGGDRDGYLTDTQYF
.	TRBV12-3/TRBV12-4	19	.	TRBJ2-7	TGTGCCAGCTGGGTGACAGTCTCGGAGCCAGAAGCGTATTCCTACGAGCAGTACTTC	CASWVTVSEPEAYSYEQYF
.	TRBV29-1	15	.	TRBJ2-3	TGCAGCGTTGAACCGGCTAGTTCGGGCACAGATACGCAGTATTTT	CSVEPASSGTDTQYF
.	TRBV6-2/TRBV6-3	14	.	TRBJ1-1	TGTGCCAGCAGTTATTCCAGGCAGGGAAAGGGAACTTTCTTT	CASSYSRQGKGTFF
TRBD2	TRBV29-1	16	.	TRBJ2-7	TGCAGCGTTGAGGGGGGCGGAGGACTAGCTTACAATGAGCAGTACTTC	CSVEGGGGLAYNEQYF
.	TRBV7-2	15	few	TRBJ1-2	TGTGCCAGCAGCTTATCTTATGCAGCCCCCCTTAGCTACACCTTC	CASSLSYAAPLSYTF
.	TRBV20-1	12	.	TRBJ2-7	TGCAGTGCCGGTGGGACACAAGGGGAGCAGTACTTC	CSAGGTQGEQYF
TRBD2	TRBV12-3/TRBV12-4	16	.	TRBJ2-1	TGTGCCAGCATCCACCTAGCGGTTTCACTCTACAATGAGCAGTTCTTC	CASIHLAVSLYNEQFF
TRBD1	TRBV6-2/TRBV6-3	14	.	TRBJ2-1	TGTGCCAGCAGTCCTATTACAGGGGACAATGAGCAGTTCTTC	CASSPITGDNEQFF
.	TRBV20-1	15	once	TRBJ2-3	TGCAGTGCTAGCGGAGGGCTTCGGCGTACAGATACGCAGTATTTT	CSASGGLRRTDTQYF
TRBD1	TRBV6-5	15	.	TRBJ2-5	TGTGCCAGCAGATTCGGTTTGGGACAGCAAGAGACCCAGTACTTC	CASRFGLGQQETQYF